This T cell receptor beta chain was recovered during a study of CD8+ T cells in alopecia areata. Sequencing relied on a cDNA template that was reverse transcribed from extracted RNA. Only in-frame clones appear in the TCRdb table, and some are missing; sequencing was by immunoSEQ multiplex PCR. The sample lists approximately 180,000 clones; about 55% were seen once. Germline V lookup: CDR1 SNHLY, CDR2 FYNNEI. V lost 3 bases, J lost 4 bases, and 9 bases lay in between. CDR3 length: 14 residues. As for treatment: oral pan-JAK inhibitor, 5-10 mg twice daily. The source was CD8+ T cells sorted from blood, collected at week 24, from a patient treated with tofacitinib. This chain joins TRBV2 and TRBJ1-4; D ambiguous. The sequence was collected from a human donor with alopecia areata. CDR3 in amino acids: CASSEKPDNEKLFF. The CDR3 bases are TGTGCCAGCAGTGAGAAGCCCGATAATGAAAAACTGTTTTTT.